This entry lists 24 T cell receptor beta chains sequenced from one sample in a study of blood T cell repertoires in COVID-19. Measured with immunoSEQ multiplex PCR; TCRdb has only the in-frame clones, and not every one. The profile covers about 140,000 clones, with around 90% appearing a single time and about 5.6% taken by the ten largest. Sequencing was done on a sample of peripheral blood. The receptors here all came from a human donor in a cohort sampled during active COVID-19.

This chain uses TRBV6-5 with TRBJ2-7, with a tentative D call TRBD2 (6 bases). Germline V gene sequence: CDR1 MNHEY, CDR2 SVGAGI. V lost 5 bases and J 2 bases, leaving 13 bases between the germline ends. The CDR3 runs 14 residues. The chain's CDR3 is CASSRRDSPYEQYF. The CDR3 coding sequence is TGTGCCAGCAGTCGGAGGGACTCTCCCTACGAGCAGTACTTC.

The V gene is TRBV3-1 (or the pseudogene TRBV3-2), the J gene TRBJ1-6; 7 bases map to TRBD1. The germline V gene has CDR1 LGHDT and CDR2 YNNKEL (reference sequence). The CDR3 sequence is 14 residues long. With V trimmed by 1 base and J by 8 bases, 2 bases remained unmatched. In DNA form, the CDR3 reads TGTGCCAGCAGCCAAGGGGACAGCCATTCACCCCTCCACTTT. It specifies CASSQGDSHSPLHF.

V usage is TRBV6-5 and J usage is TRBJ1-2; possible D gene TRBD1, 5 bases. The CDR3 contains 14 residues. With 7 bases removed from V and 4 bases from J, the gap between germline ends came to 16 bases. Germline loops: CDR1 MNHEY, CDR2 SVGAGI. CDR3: CASTAQGRSYGYTF. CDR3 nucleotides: TGTGCCAGCACCGCCCAGGGTCGGAGCTATGGCTACACCTTC.

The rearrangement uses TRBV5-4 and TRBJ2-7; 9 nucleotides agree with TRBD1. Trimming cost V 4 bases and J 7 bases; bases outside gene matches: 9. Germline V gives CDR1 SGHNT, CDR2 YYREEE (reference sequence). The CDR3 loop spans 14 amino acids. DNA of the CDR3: TGTGCCAGCAGCCAAAGACAGGGGGTAGGAGAGCAGTACTTC. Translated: CASSQRQGVGEQYF.

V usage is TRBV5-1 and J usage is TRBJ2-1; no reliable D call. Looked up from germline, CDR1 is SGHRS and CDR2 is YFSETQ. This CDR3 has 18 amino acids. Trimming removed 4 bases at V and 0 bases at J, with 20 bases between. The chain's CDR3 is CASSPIDSRYRSYNEQFF. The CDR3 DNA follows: TGCGCCAGCAGCCCTATCGACTCACGTTACCGCTCCTACAATGAGCAGTTCTTC.

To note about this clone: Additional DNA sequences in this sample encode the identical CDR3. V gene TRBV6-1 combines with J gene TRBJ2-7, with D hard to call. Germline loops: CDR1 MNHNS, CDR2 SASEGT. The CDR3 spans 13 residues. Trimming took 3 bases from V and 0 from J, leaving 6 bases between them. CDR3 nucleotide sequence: TGTGCCAGCAGTGACAGATTCTCCTACGAGCAGTACTTC. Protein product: CASSDRFSYEQYF.

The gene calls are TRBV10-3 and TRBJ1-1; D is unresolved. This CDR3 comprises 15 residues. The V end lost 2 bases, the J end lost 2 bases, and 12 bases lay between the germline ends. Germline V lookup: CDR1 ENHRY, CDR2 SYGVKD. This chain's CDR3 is CAISEIDTKNTEAFF. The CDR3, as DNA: TGTGCCATCAGTGAGATAGACACGAAAAACACTGAAGCTTTCTTT.

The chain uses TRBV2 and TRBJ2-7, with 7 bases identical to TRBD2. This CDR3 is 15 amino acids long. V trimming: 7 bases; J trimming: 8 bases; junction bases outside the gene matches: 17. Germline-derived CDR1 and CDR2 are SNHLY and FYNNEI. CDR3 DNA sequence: TGTGCCAGCAATCAACTCCGGGACGGGAGGTCGCAGCAGTACTTC. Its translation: CASNQLRDGRSQQYF.

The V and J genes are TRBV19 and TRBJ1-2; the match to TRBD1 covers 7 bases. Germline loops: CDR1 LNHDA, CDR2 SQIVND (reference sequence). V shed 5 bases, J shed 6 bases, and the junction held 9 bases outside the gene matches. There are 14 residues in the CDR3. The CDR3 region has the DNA TGTGCCAGTAGTCTAGCCGGGACAGCCCATGGCTACACCTTC. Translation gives CASSLAGTAHGYTF.

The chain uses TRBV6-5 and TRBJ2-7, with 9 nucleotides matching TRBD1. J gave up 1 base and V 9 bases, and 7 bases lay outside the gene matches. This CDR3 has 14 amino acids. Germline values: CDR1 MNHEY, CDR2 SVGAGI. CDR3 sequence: CASPKGQGSYEQYF. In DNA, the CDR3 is TGTGCCAGTCCGAAGGGACAGGGTTCCTACGAGCAGTACTTC.

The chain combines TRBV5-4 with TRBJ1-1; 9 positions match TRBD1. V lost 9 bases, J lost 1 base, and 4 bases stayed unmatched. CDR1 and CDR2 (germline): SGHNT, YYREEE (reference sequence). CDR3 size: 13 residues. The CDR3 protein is CATKGQGNTEAFF. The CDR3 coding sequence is TGTGCCACCAAGGGACAGGGGAACACTGAAGCTTTCTTT.

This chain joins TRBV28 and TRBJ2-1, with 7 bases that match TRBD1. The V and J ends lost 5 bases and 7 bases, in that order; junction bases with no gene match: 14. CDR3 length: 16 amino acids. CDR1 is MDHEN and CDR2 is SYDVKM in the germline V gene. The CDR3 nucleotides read TGTGCCAGCAGTCTTCTTGAGGGGGCAGAGTGGAATGAGCAGTTCTTC. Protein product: CASSLLEGAEWNEQFF. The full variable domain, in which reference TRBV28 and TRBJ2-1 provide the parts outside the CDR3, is DVKVTQSSRYLVKRTGEKVFLECVQDMDHENMFWYRQDPGLGLRLIYFSYDVKMKEKGDIPEGYSVSREKKERFSLILESASTNQTSMYLCASSLLEGAEWNEQFFGPGTRLTVL.

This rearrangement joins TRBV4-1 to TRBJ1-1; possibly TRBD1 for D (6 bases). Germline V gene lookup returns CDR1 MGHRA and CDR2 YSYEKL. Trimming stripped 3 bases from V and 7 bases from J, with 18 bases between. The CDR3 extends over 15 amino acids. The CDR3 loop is CASSQLFGTQSEAFF. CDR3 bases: TGCGCCAGCAGCCAGCTTTTCGGGACACAAAGTGAAGCTTTCTTT.

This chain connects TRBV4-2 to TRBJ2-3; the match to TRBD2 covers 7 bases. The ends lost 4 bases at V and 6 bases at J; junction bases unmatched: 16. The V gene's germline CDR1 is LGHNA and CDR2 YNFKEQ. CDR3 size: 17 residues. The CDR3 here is CASSPTLGLAGGDTQYF. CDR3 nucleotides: TGTGCCAGCAGCCCCACCTTAGGGTTAGCCGGGGGGGATACGCAGTATTTT.

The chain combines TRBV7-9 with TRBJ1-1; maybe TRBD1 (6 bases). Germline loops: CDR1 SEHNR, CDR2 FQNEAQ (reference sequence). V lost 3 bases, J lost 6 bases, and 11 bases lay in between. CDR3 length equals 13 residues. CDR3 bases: TGTGCCAGCAGCTTGACAGGTGGGTCTGAAGCTTTCTTT. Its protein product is CASSLTGGSEAFF.

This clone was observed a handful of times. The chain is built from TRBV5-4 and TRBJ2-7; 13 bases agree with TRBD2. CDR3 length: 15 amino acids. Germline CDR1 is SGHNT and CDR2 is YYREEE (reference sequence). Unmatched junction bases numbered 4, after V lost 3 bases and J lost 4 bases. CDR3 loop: CASSSQTSGGYEQYF. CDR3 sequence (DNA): TGTGCCAGCAGCTCACAGACTAGCGGGGGGTACGAGCAGTACTTC.

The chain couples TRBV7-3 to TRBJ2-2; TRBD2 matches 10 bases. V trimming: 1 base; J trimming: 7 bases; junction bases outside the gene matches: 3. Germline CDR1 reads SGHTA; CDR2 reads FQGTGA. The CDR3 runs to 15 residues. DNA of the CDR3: TGTGCCAGCAGCTTAAATTTAGCGGGAGGCGGGGAGCTGTTTTTT. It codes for CASSLNLAGGGELFF.

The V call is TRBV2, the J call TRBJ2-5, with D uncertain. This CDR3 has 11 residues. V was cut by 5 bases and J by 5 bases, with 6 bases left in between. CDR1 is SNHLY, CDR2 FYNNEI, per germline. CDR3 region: CASSTEETQYF. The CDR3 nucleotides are TGTGCCAGCAGTACAGAGGAGACCCAGTACTTC.

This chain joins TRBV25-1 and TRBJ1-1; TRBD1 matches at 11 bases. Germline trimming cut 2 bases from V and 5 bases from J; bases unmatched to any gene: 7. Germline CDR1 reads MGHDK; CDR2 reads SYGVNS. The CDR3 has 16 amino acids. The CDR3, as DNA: TGTGCCAGCAGTGAAGGGGGGACAGGGGGTGGAACTGAAGCTTTCTTT. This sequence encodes CASSEGGTGGGTEAFF.

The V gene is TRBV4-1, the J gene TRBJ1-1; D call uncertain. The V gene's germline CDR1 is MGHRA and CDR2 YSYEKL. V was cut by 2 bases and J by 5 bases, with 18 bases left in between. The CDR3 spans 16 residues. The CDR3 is CASSQTSSPIRTEAFF. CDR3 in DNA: TGCGCCAGCAGCCAAACGTCTTCCCCGATCCGGACTGAAGCTTTCTTT.

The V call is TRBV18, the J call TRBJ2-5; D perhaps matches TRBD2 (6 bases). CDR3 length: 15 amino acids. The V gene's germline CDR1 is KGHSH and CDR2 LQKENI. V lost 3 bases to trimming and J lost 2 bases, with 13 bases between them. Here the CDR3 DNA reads TGTGCCAGCTCACCCCAGACCGGGGGACAAGAGACCCAGTACTTC. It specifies CASSPQTGGQETQYF. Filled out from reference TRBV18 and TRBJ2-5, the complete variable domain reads NAGVMQNPRHLVRRRGQEARLRCSPMKGHSHVYWYRQLPEEGLKFMVYLQKENIIDESGMPKERFSAEFPKEGPSILRIQQVVRGDSAAYFCASSPQTGGQETQYFGPGTRLLVL.

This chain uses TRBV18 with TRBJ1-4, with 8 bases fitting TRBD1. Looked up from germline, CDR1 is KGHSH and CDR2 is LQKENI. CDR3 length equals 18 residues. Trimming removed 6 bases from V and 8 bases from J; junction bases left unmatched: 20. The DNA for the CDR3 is TGTGCCAGCTCCTACGGCCCCGGGACAGGCCTTTCCGCCGAAAAACTGTTTTTT. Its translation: CASSYGPGTGLSAEKLFF.

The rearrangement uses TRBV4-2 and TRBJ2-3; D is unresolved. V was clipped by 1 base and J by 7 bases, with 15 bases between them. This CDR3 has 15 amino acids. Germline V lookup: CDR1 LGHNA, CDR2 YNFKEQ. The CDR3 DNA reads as TGTGCCAGCAGCCAAGGGGTTAGGATGGGCAATACGCAGTATTTT. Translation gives CASSQGVRMGNTQYF.

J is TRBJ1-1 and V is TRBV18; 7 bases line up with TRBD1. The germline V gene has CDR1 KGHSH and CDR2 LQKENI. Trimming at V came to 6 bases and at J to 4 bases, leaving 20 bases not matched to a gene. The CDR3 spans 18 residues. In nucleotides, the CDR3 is TGTGCCAGCTCCCAAACTCTGCAGGGGGTTATGGGGTCCACTGAAGCTTTCTTT. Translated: CASSQTLQGVMGSTEAFF.